This entry is about one T cell receptor beta chain. This record belongs to a study of regulatory T cells in long-lasting Graves disease. Specified time point: persistent/refractory GD, antithyroid drugs over 5 years with positive TRAb. TCR sequences were obtained from RNA taken from PBMCs. The CDR3 totals 13 residues. The V gene lost 1 base and the J gene lost 4 bases, with 7 bases spanning the gap. CDR1 is MNHEY, CDR2 SMNVEV, per germline (reference sequence). Both iRepertoire HTBI primers and Arm-PCR of CDR3 regions were used to build the TCR beta libraries. TCRdb re-called the multiplex PCR reads with MiXCR, one entry per CDR3 protein. Here the sample spans 400,000 to 450,000 distinct CDR3 sequences, around 20% being singletons.

This chain joins TRBV27 and TRBJ1-2, with D uncertain. The sequence came from a female donor with Graves disease. The sequenced sample was peripheral blood mononuclear cells (PBMCs), obtained when the disease was refractory, from a patient treated with antithyroid drugs. CDR3 in amino acids: CASSLLMGYGYTF. For the CDR3, the DNA is TGTGCCAGCAGTTTATTGATGGGCTATGGCTACACCTTC.